The rows below give T cell receptor beta chains drawn from one sample of a study of T cells in Graves' hyperthyroidism and ophthalmopathy. MiXCR was run by TCRdb on the multiplex PCR reads, yielding one entry per CDR3 protein. The sample holds roughly 630,000 distinct CDR3 sequences, about 15% seen once. Material for sequencing was blood. The receptors here all came from a woman in her 30s with Graves' hyperthyroidism. The CDR3 runs from the conserved cysteine through the conserved F or W. D genes are given only for firm matches. The listing skips clone size in some rows; elsewhere it reads once, few, many or a size class.

V gene	J gene	clone size	D gene	CDR3 protein	CDR3 DNA
TRBV5-1	TRBJ1-2	many	TRBD1	CASSLDGQGNGYTF	TGCGCCAGCAGCTTGGACGGACAGGGCAATGGCTACACCTTC
TRBV7-3	TRBJ1-6	.	.	CAGSDGHSPLHF	TGTGCCGGCAGCGATGGGCACTCACCCCTCCACTTT
TRBV6-5	TRBJ2-7	few	TRBD1	CASSYDRELGGQYF	TGTGCCAGCAGTTACGACAGGGAACTCGGCGGGCAGTACTTC
TRBV12-3/TRBV12-4	TRBJ2-5	many	.	CASSDSGILQETQYF	TGTGCCAGCAGTGACAGCGGAATCCTTCAAGAGACCCAGTACTTC
TRBV7-9	TRBJ1-2	.	.	CASSWDSHYGYTF	TGTGCCAGCAGCTGGGACTCCCACTATGGCTACACCTTC
TRBV12-3/TRBV12-4	TRBJ1-2	many	.	CASSLSDYGYTF	TGTGCCAGCAGTTTATCCGACTATGGCTACACCTTC
TRBV20-1	TRBJ1-6	.	.	CSARGHSYNSPLHF	TGCAGTGCTAGGGGCCACTCCTATAATTCACCCCTCCACTTT
TRBV6-1	TRBJ2-7	few	.	CASEAAGALYEQYF	TGTGCCAGCGAAGCGGCAGGGGCCTTGTACGAGCAGTACTTC
TRBV6-2/TRBV6-3	TRBJ2-3	few	TRBD2	CASSLGLGRDTQYF	TGTGCCAGCAGCCTCGGACTAGGGAGGGATACGCAGTATTTT
TRBV20-1	TRBJ1-4	.	.	CSAQVGSTNEKLFF	TGCAGTGCTCAAGTAGGGTCAACTAATGAAAAACTGTTTTTT
TRBV12-3/TRBV12-4	TRBJ1-1	many	.	CASSLIAGRAEAFF	TGTGCCAGCAGTTTAATTGCAGGGAGGGCCGAAGCTTTCTTT
TRBV6-1	TRBJ2-7	many	.	CASRPNTGLNEQYF	TGTGCCAGCAGGCCAAACACCGGGCTCAACGAGCAGTACTTC
TRBV2	TRBJ1-4	many	TRBD1	CASSEAGGAREKLFF	TGTGCCAGCAGTGAAGCAGGGGGCGCGAGGGAAAAACTGTTTTTT
TRBV7-3	TRBJ1-1	many	.	CASSRPKNTEAFF	TGTGCCAGCAGCCGACCGAAGAACACTGAAGCTTTCTTT
TRBV3-1	TRBJ2-1	many	.	CASSPPGTQQFF	TGTGCCAGCAGCCCGCCCGGGACTCAGCAGTTCTTC
TRBV6-6	TRBJ1-2	few	TRBD1	CASSYSQDRGLRQGYTF	TGTGCCAGCAGTTACTCCCAGGACAGGGGGTTGAGGCAAGGCTACACCTTC
TRBV19	TRBJ2-4	once	.	CASSIGTTAKNIQYF	TGTGCCAGTAGTATCGGGACAACCGCCAAAAACATTCAGTACTTC
TRBV4-1	TRBJ1-5	few	.	CASSQGAPDGTYQPQHF	TGCGCCAGCAGCCAAGGCGCCCCAGACGGAACATATCAGCCCCAGCATTTT
TRBV7-3	TRBJ2-7	many	TRBD1	CASSLRQGAPNEQYF	TGTGCCAGCAGCCTCCGACAGGGGGCCCCCAACGAGCAGTACTTC
TRBV20-1	TRBJ2-1	.	.	CSARGYPGIYRSQSSYNEQFF	TGCAGTGCTAGGGGGTACCCCGGGATCTACCGTTCTCAGAGCTCCTACAATGAGCAGTTCTTC
TRBV30	TRBJ2-7	few	.	CAWSVWQGSYEQYF	TGTGCCTGGAGTGTCTGGCAGGGTTCCTACGAGCAGTACTTC
TRBV20-1	TRBJ2-7	many	TRBD2	CSARGLAGDHEQYF	TGCAGTGCTAGAGGACTAGCGGGAGACCACGAGCAGTACTTC
TRBV15	TRBJ1-5	.	TRBD1	CATSRAGTGAGQPQHF	TGTGCCACCAGCAGAGCCGGGACAGGGGCGGGTCAGCCCCAGCATTTT
TRBV12-3/TRBV12-4	TRBJ2-1	many	TRBD2	CASSSLAGGPKYEQFF	TGTGCCAGCAGTTCCCTAGCGGGAGGGCCTAAGTATGAGCAGTTCTTC
TRBV7-3	TRBJ1-1	.	TRBD1	CASKQDRTLTEAFF	TGTGCCAGCAAACAGGACAGGACGCTCACTGAAGCTTTCTTT
TRBV20-1	TRBJ2-1	few	.	CSARGASPGSSYNEQFF	TGCAGTGCTAGAGGGGCCTCTCCGGGGAGCTCCTACAATGAGCAGTTCTTC
TRBV13	TRBJ2-5	many	.	CASSRRGDQETQYF	TGTGCCAGCAGCCGCAGGGGGGACCAAGAGACCCAGTACTTC
TRBV11-2	TRBJ2-2	.	.	CASSLDRGASGLLRVTGELFF	TGTGCCAGCAGCTTAGATAGGGGGGCTAGCGGCCTCCTCCGGGTCACCGGGGAGCTGTTTTTT
TRBV15	TRBJ2-4	many	.	CATSPTGAKNIQYF	TGTGCCACCAGCCCAACGGGAGCCAAAAACATTCAGTACTTC
TRBV30	TRBJ1-6	many	.	CALEVSNSPLHF	TGTGCCTTGGAAGTATCGAATTCACCCCTCCACTTT
TRBV7-9	TRBJ2-1	few	.	CASNDASSYNEQFF	TGTGCCAGCAACGACGCTAGCTCCTACAATGAGCAGTTCTTC
TRBV28	TRBJ2-7	many	.	CASSLSGGANYEQYF	TGTGCCAGCAGTTTATCAGGCGGCGCCAACTACGAGCAGTACTTC
TRBV5-1	TRBJ1-3	many	.	CASSFGGSSGNTIYF	TGCGCCAGCAGCTTCGGAGGGAGCTCTGGAAACACCATATATTTT
TRBV24-1	TRBJ2-1	once	.	CATSMGGSHEQFF	TGTGCCACCAGTATGGGCGGCTCCCATGAGCAGTTCTTC
TRBV20-1	TRBJ2-3	.	.	CGSPTEGLVADTQYF	TGCGGATCACCAACGGAGGGCCTGGTGGCAGATACGCAGTATTTT
TRBV7-2	TRBJ2-7	many	.	CASSLAGLSYEQYF	TGTGCCAGCAGCTTAGCGGGGCTATCCTACGAGCAGTACTTC
TRBV5-6	TRBJ2-5	once	.	CASSDTGSWETQYF	TGTGCCAGCAGCGACACAGGGAGTTGGGAGACCCAGTACTTC
TRBV3-1	TRBJ2-2	many	.	CASSQGRTSTGELFF	TGTGCCAGCAGCCAGGGACGGACGAGCACCGGGGAGCTGTTTTTT
TRBV10-2	TRBJ2-3	.	TRBD2	CASRGWGGADTQYF	TGCGCCAGCCGTGGGTGGGGGGGGGCAGATACGCAGTATTTT
TRBV20-1	TRBJ2-7	few	TRBD2	CSARDRASGTYEQYF	TGCAGTGCTAGAGATCGGGCTAGCGGAACCTACGAGCAGTACTTC
TRBV6-1	TRBJ2-1	.	.	CASSKTSSYNEQFF	TGTGCCAGCAGTAAAACGAGCTCCTACAATGAGCAGTTCTTC
TRBV28	TRBJ2-5	many	TRBD2	CASSFPARTSGRAEETQYF	TGTGCCAGCAGTTTTCCCGCCCGGACTAGCGGGAGGGCCGAAGAGACCCAGTACTTC
TRBV5-1	TRBJ1-2	few	TRBD1	CASSPPTGTFGYGYTF	TGCGCCAGCAGCCCGCCGACAGGGACGTTTGGGTATGGCTACACCTTC
TRBV6-2/TRBV6-3	TRBJ1-3	few	.	CASSYSRGFGNTIYF	TGTGCCAGCAGTTACTCGAGGGGATTTGGAAACACCATATATTTT
TRBV3-1	TRBJ1-3	many	.	CASSQDGRNTIYF	TGTGCCAGCAGCCAAGACGGCAGAAACACCATATATTTT
TRBV11-1	TRBJ2-7	many	.	CASSPTRAEKHEQYF	TGTGCCAGCAGCCCTACCCGGGCTGAGAAACACGAGCAGTACTTC
TRBV18	TRBJ2-2	many	.	CASSGTPQEELFF	TGTGCCAGCTCCGGGACTCCCCAAGAAGAGCTGTTTTTT
TRBV28	TRBJ1-1	many	TRBD1	CASKTGGWTEAFF	TGTGCCAGCAAAACAGGGGGGTGGACTGAAGCTTTCTTT
TRBV12-5	TRBJ2-3	many	.	CASGLQGSTDTQYF	TGTGCTAGTGGTTTACAGGGTAGCACAGATACGCAGTATTTT
TRBV27	TRBJ2-1	many	.	CASSSGFHNEQFF	TGTGCCAGCAGTTCCGGGTTCCACAATGAGCAGTTCTTC
TRBV3-1	TRBJ2-7	.	TRBD1	CASSALGTGVEQYF	TGTGCCAGCAGCGCCCTTGGGACAGGGGTCGAGCAGTACTTC
TRBV29-1	TRBJ2-7	many	TRBD1	CSAGQDAYEQYF	TGCAGCGCTGGACAGGACGCCTACGAGCAGTACTTC
TRBV20-1	TRBJ1-5	few	.	CSANGGGNQPQHF	TGCAGTGCTAATGGGGGCGGGAATCAGCCCCAGCATTTT
TRBV20-1	TRBJ1-1	.	.	CSAREPGAKNTEAFF	TGCAGTGCTAGAGAACCGGGTGCGAAGAACACTGAAGCTTTCTTT